Here is one T cell receptor (beta chain) with its context. Its antigen is undetermined. The sample comes from a study of CD8 T cells in ankylosing spondylitis. As the method for making TCR beta libraries, quantitative 5'-RACE with molecular barcodes was used. TCRdb fed the 5' RACE reads into MiXCR, producing one record per CDR3 protein. The sample holds around 300,000 distinct CDR3 sequences, roughly 10% seen once. Regarding the study as a whole: Some of the motif variants had earlier been found in reactive arthritis patients' fluid and blood. Ankylosing spondylitis blood appeared to be characterized by a TCR beta motif of under ten highly homologous variants. Reportedly, matched ankylosing spondylitis synovial fluid was significantly enriched for disease-linked clones.

V lost 3 bases, J lost 7 bases, and 7 bases stayed unmatched. This CDR3 has 14 residues. The genes are TRBV12-3 or TRBV12-4 and TRBJ2-7; 9 bases match TRBD2. Sequencing was done on a sample of blood, either unsorted or a sorted T cell fraction (not recorded which). This TCR derives from a female donor with ankylosing spondylitis or in good health (not recorded which). The chain's CDR3 is CASSLGGGAGEQYF. The DNA for the CDR3 is TGTGCCAGCAGTTTGGGCGGGGGGGCCGGGGAGCAGTACTTC.